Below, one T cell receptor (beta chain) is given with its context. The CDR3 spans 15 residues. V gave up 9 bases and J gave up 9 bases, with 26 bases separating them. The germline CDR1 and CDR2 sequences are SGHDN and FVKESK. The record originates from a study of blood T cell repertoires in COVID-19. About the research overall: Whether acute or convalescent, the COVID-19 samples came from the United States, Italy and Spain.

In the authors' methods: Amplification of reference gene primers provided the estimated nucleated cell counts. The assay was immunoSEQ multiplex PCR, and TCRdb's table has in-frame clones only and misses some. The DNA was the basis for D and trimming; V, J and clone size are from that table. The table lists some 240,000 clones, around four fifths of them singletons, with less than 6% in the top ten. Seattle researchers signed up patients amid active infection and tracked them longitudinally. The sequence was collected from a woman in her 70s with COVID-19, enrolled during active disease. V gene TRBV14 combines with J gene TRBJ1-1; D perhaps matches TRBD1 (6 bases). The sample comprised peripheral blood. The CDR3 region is CASHTYQGLPWKAFF. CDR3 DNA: TGTGCCAGTCACACCTACCAGGGGCTTCCGTGGAAAGCTTTCTTT.